The present T cell receptor (beta chain) was sequenced within a study of radiotherapy plus CTLA-4 blockade in lung cancer. The CDR3 covers 14 residues. Per germline, CDR1 SQVTM and CDR2 ANQGSEA. With 4 bases clipped from V and 3 bases from J, the junction kept 9 bases outside the gene matches. Only in-frame clones appear in the TCRdb table, and some are missing; sequencing was by immunoSEQ multiplex PCR. The sample contains tens of thousands of clones, roughly 83% of which appear only once. The rearrangement links TRBV29-1 to TRBJ2-7; TRBD1 matches at 7 bases. This sample comprised peripheral blood, obtained from a patient treated with radiotherapy plus ipilimumab. This sequence was found in a human donor with non-small cell lung cancer who had a complete response to radiotherapy plus ipilimumab. DNA for the CDR3: TGCAGCGTTGTGAGGATGGGACAGAACTACGAGCAGTACTTC. It translates to CSVVRMGQNYEQYF.